The source of this T cell receptor beta chain is a study of fetal regulatory T cell absence and autoimmunity. The assay was run at survey level. Sequencing used immunoSEQ multiplex PCR; TCRdb keeps in-frame clones, though not all of them. The sample contains some 46,000 clones, around 83% of which appear only once. Trimming shortened V by 0 bases and J by 7 bases, and 6 bases separated the two germline ends. Per the germline V gene, CDR1 is DFQATT and CDR2 is SNEGSKA (reference sequence). The CDR3 is made up of 11 amino acids. Note on this clone: Its antigen remains unknown.

Study conclusions and caveats: Pancreas TCRs were oligoclonally enriched versus cord blood, some clones over 80-fold. In IPEX syndrome, oligoclonal enrichment was read as supporting prenatal antigen-driven autoimmunity in the pancreas. Cord blood and pancreas showed broadly similar TRB gene family usage.

The chain is built from TRBV20-1 and TRBJ1-2; D uncertain. This TCR came from a newborn boy with IPEX syndrome. Sequencing used cord blood. Here the CDR3 DNA reads TGCAGTGCTAGAGAATACTCTGGCTACACCTTC. Amino acid sequence: CSAREYSGYTF.